Listed here are 26 T cell receptor beta chains from one sample, sequenced in a study of human T cells and chemical hapten exposure. Unseparated into fractions, whole blood served as the source from which total RNA was extracted. TCRdb processed the 5' RACE reads anew with MiXCR; each CDR3 protein has one entry. The sample contains under 85,000 distinct CDR3 sequences, roughly 8.4% of which appear only once. The receptor source for this set is a male donor in good health.

In this sample, this clonotype turned up a few times. The V call is TRBV5-1, the J call TRBJ2-1; TRBD1 matches 7 bases. The CDR3 consists of 12 residues. Unmatched junction bases numbered 2, after V lost 4 bases and J lost 7 bases. CDR1 is SGHRS and CDR2 is YFSETQ in the germline V gene. This CDR3 is CASSTGQNEQFF. The CDR3 bases are TGCGCCAGCAGCACGGGACAGAATGAGCAGTTCTTC.

This clonotype was counted a single time. A much larger clone differs by one base, so this may be a read error. The rearrangement joins TRBV9 to TRBJ1-2; 9 nucleotides match TRBD1. This CDR3 is 14 amino acids long. Looked up from germline, CDR1 is SGDLS and CDR2 is YYNGEE. DNA of the CDR3: TGTGCCAGCAGCGCCGGACAGGGGCTCTATGGCGACACCTTC. Protein sequence: CASSAGQGLYGDTF.

This chain connects TRBV14 to TRBJ2-6; perhaps TRBD1 as D (5 bases). Between the trimmed V and J ends, which lost 1 base and 4 bases, there was a span of 11 bases. This CDR3 has 16 residues. The germline CDR1 and CDR2 sequences are SGHDN and FVKESK. CDR3 sequence reads: CASSQVAGWGANVLTF. CDR3 nucleotides: TGTGCCAGCAGCCAAGTTGCAGGGTGGGGGGCCAACGTCCTGACTTTC.

This clonotype was observed at least ten times. The CDR3 DNA reads as TGCGCCAGCAGCTCCTTAACAGGGGGCGAATTGTACCAAGAGACCCAGTACTTC. The encoded protein is CASSSLTGGELYQETQYF. The gene calls are TRBV5-1 and TRBJ2-5; 9 bases agree with TRBD1. The CDR3 sequence is 18 residues long. Trimming cost V 3 bases and J 0 bases; bases outside gene matches: 12. The germline V gene encodes CDR1 SGHRS and CDR2 YFSETQ.

This clonotype was observed a handful of times. V usage is TRBV10-3 and J usage is TRBJ1-3, with 10 bases lining up with TRBD1. After removal of 6 bases from V and 1 base from J, the junction contained 21 bases not matched to a gene. From germline, CDR1 is ENHRY and CDR2 SYGVKD. CDR3 length: 21 residues. The CDR3 DNA sequence: TGTGCCATCAGCGTGCGGGGGGAACCGGGACAGGGGATGTGGTCTGGAAACACCATATATTTT. Translated: CAISVRGEPGQGMWSGNTIYF.

This clonotype was counted between two and nine times. The chain carries TRBV12-3 or TRBV12-4 and TRBJ1-1; D gene uncertain. The germline V and J ends were trimmed by 6 bases and 5 bases, with 13 bases remaining between them. The CDR3 length is 13 residues. The CDR3 region has the DNA TGTGCCAGCAGCCGAGCTGGTGGGACTGAAGCTTTCTTT. Translating it yields CASSRAGGTEAFF.

This clonotype was picked up many times. The J gene is TRBJ2-3, the V gene TRBV6-4; D unclear. The CDR3 runs 13 residues. V was pared by 0 bases and J by 6 bases, with 7 bases between. Germline V gene data show CDR1 as MRHNA and CDR2 as SNTAGT. The CDR3 sequence: CASSDSLSDTQYF. In DNA form, the CDR3 reads TGTGCCAGCAGTGACTCGTTGTCGGATACGCAGTATTTT.

This clonotype has at least ten counts. The CDR3 DNA reads as TGTGCCATCAGTGCGTACGTGGTGGCAGATACGCAGTATTTT. Its translation: CAISAYVVADTQYF. This chain links TRBV10-3 with TRBJ2-3; D is unresolved. From germline, CDR1 is ENHRY and CDR2 SYGVKD. CDR3 length equals 14 residues. V dropped 4 bases and J dropped 4 bases, with 12 bases sitting between them.

The chain combines TRBV5-6 with TRBJ2-1, with D uncertain. Germline CDR1 and CDR2: SGHDT and YYEEEE. CDR3 size: 15 residues. Trimming pared 5 bases from V and 4 bases from J, leaving 16 bases between. CDR3 in amino acids: CASSPEGLPYNEQFF. CDR3 bases: TGTGCCAGCAGTCCCGAAGGGCTCCCATACAATGAGCAGTTCTTC. Full variable domain (rest looked up from reference TRBV5-6 and TRBJ2-1): DAGVTQSPTHLIKTRGQQVTLRCSPKSGHDTVSWYQQALGQGPQFIFQYYEEEERQRGNFPDRFSGHQFPNYSSELNVNALLLGDSALYLCASSPEGLPYNEQFFGPGTRLTVL.

J is TRBJ1-5 and V is TRBV5-6; D gene unclear. This CDR3 has 17 residues. CDR1 is SGHDT and CDR2 is YYEEEE in the germline V gene. Trimming stripped 1 base from V and 3 bases from J, with 17 bases between. CDR3 DNA: TGTGCCAGCAGCTTGTGGAGCCGCGGCGGGTACAATCAGCCCCAGCATTTT. Translating it yields CASSLWSRGGYNQPQHF.

The sample holds many counts of this clonotype. The chain carries TRBV20-1 and TRBJ2-1; 12 bases fit TRBD2. The CDR3 contains 14 residues. The germline CDR1 and CDR2 sequences are DFQATT and SNEGSKA (reference sequence). J gave up 4 bases and V 5 bases, and 3 bases lay outside the gene matches. CDR3 sequence: CSAAGTSGYNEQFF. As DNA, the CDR3 is TGCAGTGCTGCCGGGACTAGCGGGTACAATGAGCAGTTCTTC.

The sample holds many counts of this clonotype. J is TRBJ1-6 and V is TRBV11-2, with no clear D. The CDR3 is made up of 13 amino acids. Trimming left V 5 bases short and J 11 bases short, with 13 bases between. Germline V lookup: CDR1 SGHAT, CDR2 FQNNGV. CDR3 protein: CASSPQRQTPLHF. CDR3 in DNA: TGTGCCAGCAGCCCGCAAAGGCAGACACCCCTCCACTTT.

The gene calls are TRBV11-2 and TRBJ2-1; 13 bases agree with TRBD2. V was pared by 5 bases and J by 10 bases, with 5 bases of the junction left unmatched. Germline V gene lookup returns CDR1 SGHAT and CDR2 FQNNGV. CDR3 size: 14 residues. In DNA, the CDR3 is TGTGCCAGCAGCCGTACTAGCGGGAGGGAAGAGCAGTTCTTC. Residues: CASSRTSGREEQFF. The full variable domain, its missing parts supplied by reference TRBV11-2 and TRBJ2-1, is EAGVAQSPRYKIIEKRQSVAFWCNPISGHATLYWYQQILGQGPKLLIQFQNNGVVDDSQLPKDRFSAERLKGVDSTLKIQPAKLEDSAVYLCASSRTSGREEQFFGPGTRLTVL.

Worth noting for this clonotype: A much bigger clone sits one base away, suggesting this may be a read error. The chain has TRBV6-6 and TRBJ2-7, with D perhaps given as TRBD1 or TRBD2 (5 bases each). Germline V CDR1 and CDR2: MNHNY, SVGAGI (reference sequence). Trimming shortened V by 2 bases and J by 6 bases, and 14 bases separated the two germline ends. The CDR3 spans 14 residues. The CDR3 here is CASSYTGAAVEQYF. CDR3 coding DNA: TGTGCCAGCAGTTACACCGGGGCAGCGGTCGAGCAGTACTTC.

This clonotype was seen more than once but under ten times. The V gene is TRBV20-1, the J gene TRBJ2-7; 9 nucleotides match TRBD2. Germline loops: CDR1 DFQATT, CDR2 SNEGSKA (reference sequence). This CDR3 contains 14 residues. With V trimmed by 2 bases and J by 6 bases, 8 bases remained unmatched. CDR3 DNA sequence: TGCAGTGCTAGATTCGCGGGGGGGACGTCCGAGCAGTACTTC. Translation: CSARFAGGTSEQYF.

The chain combines TRBV6-5 with TRBJ2-5, with D perhaps TRBD2 (6 bases). The CDR3 runs 14 residues. The V and J ends lost 5 bases and 7 bases respectively, with 17 bases between them. Germline CDR1 is MNHEY and CDR2 is SVGAGI. CDR3 amino acids: CASSQAGLRGTQYF. As DNA, the CDR3 is TGTGCCAGCAGTCAGGCGGGACTTCGAGGGACCCAGTACTTC.

The chain couples TRBV25-1 to TRBJ1-1; 8 bases are a match to TRBD1. The J segment lost 1 base and the V segment lost 3 bases, leaving 1 base of the junction unmatched. Germline V CDR1 and CDR2: MGHDK, SYGVNS. This CDR3 contains 14 residues. In DNA, the CDR3 is TGTGCCAGCAGTGAGGACAGGGAGAACACTGAAGCTTTCTTT. Amino acid sequence: CASSEDRENTEAFF. Together with reference TRBV25-1 and TRBJ1-1, the CDR3 gives the full variable domain: EADIYQTPRYLVIGTGKKITLECSQTMGHDKMYWYQQDPGMELHLIHYSYGVNSTEKGDLSSESTVSRIRTEHFPLTLESARPSHTSQYLCASSEDRENTEAFFGQGTRLTVV.

This clonotype showed up many times. V and J are TRBV20-1 and TRBJ2-3; 15 nucleotides align to TRBD2. The V segment lost 5 bases and the J segment 5 bases; nucleotides outside the gene matches: 5. The germline V gene encodes CDR1 DFQATT and CDR2 SNEGSKA (reference sequence). The CDR3 sequence is 15 residues long. The DNA of the CDR3 is TGCAGTGCTTACCGGACTAGCGGGGGGGGAGATACGCAGTATTTT. This translates into CSAYRTSGGGDTQYF.

This clonotype showed up just a few times. The rearrangement links TRBV6-5 to TRBJ2-7; D not resolved. Germline V gives CDR1 MNHEY, CDR2 SVGAGI. The CDR3 consists of 13 residues. V was cut by 3 bases and J by 5 bases, with 11 bases left in between. The CDR3 is CASSYLNADEQYF. CDR3 DNA: TGTGCCAGCAGTTATTTGAACGCGGACGAGCAGTACTTC.

This clonotype was picked up many times. This chain links TRBV20-1 with TRBJ2-7; TRBD2 aligns across 11 bases. The CDR3 sequence is 13 residues long. CDR1 is DFQATT, CDR2 SNEGSKA, per germline (reference sequence). V dropped 6 bases and J dropped 4; count of bases not matched to a gene: 5. The CDR3 protein is CSAVGTSGYEQYF. CDR3 sequence (DNA): TGCAGTGCCGTGGGGACTAGCGGATACGAGCAGTACTTC.

Ten or more counts support this clonotype. J is TRBJ2-1 and V is TRBV5-5, with D possibly being TRBD1 or TRBD2 (5 bases each). CDR1 is SGHKS and CDR2 is YYEKEE in the germline V gene (reference sequence). V was shortened by 3 bases and J by 2 bases, with 18 bases between the two germline ends. The CDR3 extends over 17 amino acids. CDR3 in amino acids: CASSYRWGTSAYNEQFF. The DNA of the CDR3 is TGTGCCAGCAGCTATAGGTGGGGGACGTCCGCCTACAATGAGCAGTTCTTC.

This clonotype showed up just once. The CDR3 spells CASSPHRQVAEAFF. The DNA for the CDR3 is TGTGCCAGCAGCCCCCACCGACAGGTAGCTGAAGCTTTCTTT. The gene calls are TRBV11-2 and TRBJ1-1, with a tentative D call TRBD1 (6 bases). The germline V and J ends were trimmed by 5 bases and 6 bases, with 16 bases remaining between them. Germline loops: CDR1 SGHAT, CDR2 FQNNGV. The CDR3 spans 14 residues.

This clonotype was found many times. The rearrangement uses TRBV5-1 and TRBJ2-3; 12 nucleotides match TRBD2. The ends lost 3 bases at V and 5 bases at J; junction bases unmatched: 7. CDR3 length equals 16 residues. The germline V gene encodes CDR1 SGHRS and CDR2 YFSETQ. Here the CDR3 DNA reads TGCGCCAGCAGCTACCCGACTAGCGGGGGAGAAGATACGCAGTATTTT. The encoded protein is CASSYPTSGGEDTQYF. The full variable domain, with the rest looked up from reference TRBV5-1 and TRBJ2-3, is KAGVTQTPRYLIKTRGQQVTLSCSPISGHRSVSWYQQTPGQGLQFLFEYFSETQRNKGNFPGRFSGRQFSNSRSEMNVSTLELGDSALYLCASSYPTSGGEDTQYFGPGTRLTVL.

The V gene is TRBV5-1, the J gene TRBJ2-6, with D possibly TRBD1 on 5 matching bases. Between the trimmed V and J ends, which lost 7 bases and 1 base, there was a span of 21 bases. The CDR3 length is 18 residues. Per the germline V gene, CDR1 is SGHRS and CDR2 is YFSETQ. The CDR3 bases are TGCGCCAGCGGCATCCGTCAGGGTTCCTTATCTGGGGCCAACGTCCTGACTTTC. Its translation is CASGIRQGSLSGANVLTF. The variable domain in full, completed from reference TRBV5-1 and TRBJ2-6, reads KAGVTQTPRYLIKTRGQQVTLSCSPISGHRSVSWYQQTPGQGLQFLFEYFSETQRNKGNFPGRFSGRQFSNSRSEMNVSTLELGDSALYLCASGIRQGSLSGANVLTFGAGSRLTVL.

As to this clonotype: At one end the junction does not follow the germline gene, possibly because of a read error. The gene calls are TRBV6-6 and TRBJ2-2; unclear D gene. There are 16 residues in the CDR3. The germline gives CDR1 MNHNY, CDR2 SVGAGI (reference sequence). CDR3 nucleotides: TGTACCAGCAGTTACTCGAAAAAGGGCGACACCGGGGAGCTGTTTTTT. Translating gives CTSSYSKKGDTGELFF.

V gene TRBV6-6 combines with J gene TRBJ2-7, with D possibly matching TRBD1 (5 bases). Trimming removed 5 bases at V and 4 bases at J, with 12 bases between. The CDR3 runs to 13 residues. The germline V gene encodes CDR1 MNHNY and CDR2 SVGAGI (reference sequence). The CDR3 sequence: CASSPGFGYEQYF. As DNA, the CDR3 is TGTGCCAGCAGTCCAGGGTTTGGGTACGAGCAGTACTTC.